These 28 T cell receptor beta chains came from one sample sequenced in a study of resident and recirculating memory T cells in vitiligo. This table comes from immunoSEQ multiplex PCR, and its TCRdb copy is limited to in-frame clones, with some not included. The sample includes tens of thousands of clones, about 90% of them seen just once. Sequenced sample: blood. The receptors originated from a male donor with vitiligo.

This clone was recorded once. This chain joins TRBV4-2 and TRBJ2-7, with 8 bases matching TRBD2. V gave up 0 bases and J gave up 2 bases; unmatched junction bases: 6. The CDR3 is 16 amino acids. Germline values: CDR1 LGHNA, CDR2 YNFKEQ. Written as DNA, the CDR3 is TGTGCCAGCAGCCAAGAGAGGGCTAGCGGGCCCTACGAGCAGTACTTC. Translation: CASSQERASGPYEQYF.

The CDR3 region has the DNA TGTGCCAGCAGCTTAGGGACATCCCCAGAGACCCAGTACTTC. Translating gives CASSLGTSPETQYF. The rearrangement uses TRBV7-3 and TRBJ2-5; D is possibly TRBD1 (6 bases). Trimming took 2 bases from V and 4 from J, leaving 11 bases between them. The germline gives CDR1 SGHTA, CDR2 FQGTGA. This CDR3 contains 14 residues.

The V gene is TRBV15, the J gene TRBJ1-1; D is perhaps TRBD1 (5 bases). The CDR3 loop spans 14 amino acids. V was shortened by 1 base and J by 3 bases, with 9 bases between the two germline ends. The germline V gene has CDR1 LNHNV and CDR2 YYDKDF (reference sequence). CDR3 amino acids: CATSRGGEDTEAFF. CDR3 sequence (DNA): TGTGCCACCAGCAGAGGGGGGGAGGACACTGAAGCTTTCTTT.

The chain couples TRBV2 to TRBJ2-1; 9 positions agree with TRBD1. The junction had 4 bases not matched to a gene; V was cut back by 5 bases and J by 5 bases. The V gene's germline CDR1 is SNHLY and CDR2 FYNNEI. The CDR3 spans 14 residues. The CDR3 loop reads CASSTQGADNEQFF. The CDR3 DNA is TGTGCCAGCAGTACACAGGGGGCCGACAATGAGCAGTTCTTC. The full variable domain, completed using reference TRBV2 and TRBJ2-1, is EPEVTQTPSHQVTQMGQEVILRCVPISNHLYFYWYRQILGQKVEFLVSFYNNEISEKSEIFDDQFSVERPDGSNFTLKIRSTKLEDSAMYFCASSTQGADNEQFFGPGTRLTVL.

This rearrangement joins TRBV19 to TRBJ2-1, with TRBD2 identical over 12 bases. Per germline, CDR1 LNHDA and CDR2 SQIVND (reference sequence). V shed 6 bases, J shed 7 bases, and the junction held 7 bases outside the gene matches. The CDR3 contains 15 residues. The CDR3 DNA sequence: TGTGCCAGTAGCTCCGGGCTAGCGGGAGGGAATGAGCAGTTCTTC. Amino acids: CASSSGLAGGNEQFF. The complete variable domain, with remaining parts taken from reference TRBV19 and TRBJ2-1, reads DGGITQSPKYLFRKEGQNVTLSCEQNLNHDAMYWYRQDPGQGLRLIYYSQIVNDFQKGDIAEGYSVSREKKESFPLTVTSAQKNPTAFYLCASSSGLAGGNEQFFGPGTRLTVL.

The rearrangement links TRBV6-1 to TRBJ1-1; 7 bases are a match to TRBD1. Looked up from germline, CDR1 is MNHNS and CDR2 is SASEGT. The J segment lost 5 bases and the V segment lost 2 bases, leaving 5 bases of the junction unmatched. The CDR3 is made up of 14 amino acids. The CDR3 protein is CASSEFTQGTEAFF. Written as DNA, the CDR3 is TGTGCCAGCAGTGAATTCACACAGGGGACTGAAGCTTTCTTT.

The V gene is TRBV7-9, the J gene TRBJ1-2; TRBD1 matches at 7 bases. Germline lookup yields CDR1 SEHNR and CDR2 FQNEAQ (reference sequence). The CDR3 length is 14 residues. Trimming took 5 bases from V and 5 from J; bases not matched to a gene: 8. CDR3 amino acids: CASSDGTDFYGYTF. The CDR3 DNA reads as TGTGCCAGCAGCGACGGGACAGACTTTTATGGCTACACCTTC.

V and J are TRBV6-5 and TRBJ2-5; possible D gene TRBD2, 5 bases. Germline-derived CDR1 and CDR2 are MNHEY and SVGAGI. CDR3 length: 16 residues. Trimming took 0 bases from V and 2 from J, leaving 13 bases between them. The CDR3 DNA sequence: TGTGCCAGCAGTTACTCGAGGGTACGAGGTCAAGAGACCCAGTACTTC. This encodes CASSYSRVRGQETQYF.

The rearrangement links TRBV7-3 to TRBJ2-1; TRBD2 matches at 11 bases. J lost 9 bases, V lost 1 base, and 11 bases had no gene match. This CDR3 is built from 17 residues. CDR1 is SGHTA and CDR2 is FQGTGA in the germline V gene. The CDR3 region is CASSLMGVSGRGGEQFF. DNA for the CDR3: TGTGCCAGCAGCTTAATGGGAGTTAGCGGGAGGGGGGGTGAGCAGTTCTTC. The full variable domain, completed using reference TRBV7-3 and TRBJ2-1, is GAGVSQTPSNKVTEKGKYVELRCDPISGHTALYWYRQSLGQGPEFLIYFQGTGAADDSGLPNDRFFAVRPEGSVSTLKIQRTERGDSAVYLCASSLMGVSGRGGEQFFGPGTRLTVL.

The chain has TRBV25-1 and TRBJ1-1, with 8 bases identical to TRBD1. CDR3 length: 14 amino acids. J gave up 5 bases and V 3 bases, and 5 bases lay outside the gene matches. Germline lookup yields CDR1 MGHDK and CDR2 SYGVNS. CDR3 sequence: CASSDSTGVTEAFF. The CDR3 coding sequence is TGTGCCAGCAGTGACTCGACAGGGGTTACTGAAGCTTTCTTT.

This clone was counted only a few times. This chain joins TRBV7-8 and TRBJ2-1, with TRBD2 as a possible D gene (5 bases). CDR1 is SGHVS, CDR2 FQNEAQ, per germline. V was clipped by 5 bases and J by 0 bases, with 11 bases between them. This CDR3 region has 15 residues. Written as DNA, the CDR3 is TGTGCCAGCAGCCCAGCGGACCCCTCCTACAATGAGCAGTTCTTC. This encodes CASSPADPSYNEQFF.

The chain is built from TRBV9 and TRBJ2-1; tentatively, D is TRBD2 (6 bases). The V end lost 0 bases, the J end lost 8 bases, and 12 bases lay between the germline ends. Germline CDR1 is SGDLS and CDR2 is YYNGEE. The CDR3 extends over 14 amino acids. CDR3 nucleotides: TGTGCCAGCAGCGTAGCGGGAGCGTCGGATGAGCAGTTCTTC. Protein product: CASSVAGASDEQFF.

V and J are TRBV4-3 and TRBJ1-2, with 7 nucleotides matching TRBD1. V lost 4 bases to trimming and J lost 6 bases; unmatched junction nucleotides: 8. Germline V CDR1 and CDR2: LGHNA, YSLEER. This CDR3 spans 14 amino acids. CDR3 DNA sequence: TGCGCCAGCAGCCCCGAGACAGGGACAAATGGCTACACCTTC. Its protein is CASSPETGTNGYTF.

The V gene is TRBV7-2, the J gene TRBJ2-4; 9 bases are a match to TRBD2. The CDR3 loop spans 16 amino acids. Per the germline V gene, CDR1 is SGHTA and CDR2 is FQGNSA. Trimming at V came to 2 bases and at J to 5 bases, leaving 7 bases not matched to a gene. For the CDR3, the DNA is TGTGCCAGCAGCTTAAAAAGCGGGAGGCCGGAAAACATTCAGTACTTC. Residues: CASSLKSGRPENIQYF.

This sequence joins TRBV12-5 and TRBJ2-1; TRBD2 matches at 8 bases. In germline, CDR1 is LGHNT, CDR2 FRNRAP. V gave up 6 bases and J gave up 3 bases; unmatched junction bases: 10. The CDR3 loop spans 16 amino acids. The CDR3 DNA reads TGTGCTAGTGGATTACAAGCGGGAGCGAACTACAATGAGCAGTTCTTC. Translating it yields CASGLQAGANYNEQFF.

This chain uses TRBV7-9 with TRBJ2-2; D remains unclear. V lost 7 bases and J lost 1, with 7 bases in between. CDR1 is SEHNR and CDR2 is FQNEAQ in the germline V gene (reference sequence). The CDR3 totals 13 residues. The CDR3 DNA reads as TGTGCCAGCACAGTGATGAACACCGGGGAGCTGTTTTTT. It yields the protein CASTVMNTGELFF. The variable domain in full, with the rest retrieved from reference TRBV7-9 and TRBJ2-2, is DTGVSQNPRHKITKRGQNVTFRCDPISEHNRLYWYRQTLGQGPEFLTYFQNEAQLEKSRLLSDRFSAERPKGSFSTLEIQRTEQGDSAMYLCASTVMNTGELFFGEGSRLTVL.

CDR3 sequence: CASSLAGRGREGETQYF. CDR3 sequence (DNA): TGTGCCAGCAGCTTGGCCGGCAGGGGCAGGGAGGGGGAGACCCAGTACTTC. The genes are TRBV5-6 and TRBJ2-5; tentative D call: TRBD2 (7 bases). Germline CDR1 SGHDT, CDR2 YYEEEE. This CDR3 contains 17 residues. V gave up 0 bases and J gave up 5 bases, with 20 bases separating them.

J is TRBJ1-1 and V is TRBV10-3; D uncertain. The V gene lost 3 bases and the J gene lost 3 bases, with 17 bases spanning the gap. This CDR3 spans 16 amino acids. Looked up from germline, CDR1 is ENHRY and CDR2 is SYGVKD. This CDR3 is CAISEPDKRGYTEAFF. Here the CDR3 DNA reads TGTGCCATCAGTGAACCTGACAAACGGGGATACACTGAAGCTTTCTTT.

The chain links TRBV9 to TRBJ2-3; D is undetermined. This CDR3 is 14 amino acids long. Germline V gene sequence: CDR1 SGDLS, CDR2 YYNGEE. V dropped 3 bases and J dropped 2 bases, with 10 bases sitting between them. The CDR3 reads CASSALLNTDTQYF. In nucleotides, the CDR3 is TGTGCCAGCAGCGCCCTCCTAAACACAGATACGCAGTATTTT.

V is TRBV9 and J is TRBJ2-1; TRBD2 matches at 12 bases. Germline assignment: CDR1 SGDLS and CDR2 YYNGEE. V gave up 0 bases and J gave up 6 bases; unmatched junction bases: 10. The CDR3 is made up of 18 amino acids. The CDR3 bases are TGTGCCAGCAGCGTAGCTAACCTAGCGGGAGGGCCTCGCAATGAGCAGTTCTTC. It yields the protein CASSVANLAGGPRNEQFF.

V and J are TRBV28 and TRBJ1-3; D not resolved. V shed 9 bases and J shed 4 bases, with 19 bases lying between them. Germline lookup yields CDR1 MDHEN and CDR2 SYDVKM. The CDR3 loop spans 15 amino acids. The CDR3 region is CASCFAVSFGNTIYF. CDR3 nucleotide sequence: TGTGCCAGTTGCTTCGCGGTAAGCTTCGGAAACACCATATATTTT.

This chain uses TRBV5-1 with TRBJ1-4, with 8 bases matching TRBD1. The CDR3 runs 14 residues. CDR1 is SGHRS and CDR2 is YFSETQ in the germline V gene. The ends lost 4 bases at V and 3 bases at J; junction bases unmatched: 2. The CDR3 here is CASSADRANEKLFF. For the CDR3, the DNA is TGCGCCAGCAGCGCGGACAGGGCTAATGAAAAACTGTTTTTT.

The chain is built from TRBV19 and TRBJ2-5; 7 nucleotides align to TRBD2. There are 14 residues in the CDR3. Trimming at V came to 7 bases and at J to 3 bases, leaving 8 bases not matched to a gene. Germline V gene sequence: CDR1 LNHDA, CDR2 SQIVND (reference sequence). DNA of the CDR3: TGTGCCAGTACCAACGGGGGGAATGAAGAGACCCAGTACTTC. Encoded protein: CASTNGGNEETQYF.

This sequence joins TRBV6-4 and TRBJ2-7, with 13 bases matching TRBD2. The CDR3 is 18 amino acids. Germline CDR1 is MRHNA and CDR2 is SNTAGT. Trimming removed 7 bases from V and 0 bases from J; junction bases left unmatched: 12. CDR3 amino acids: CASTRTKGLAGPSYEQYF. CDR3 DNA sequence: TGTGCCAGCACCAGAACCAAGGGACTAGCGGGACCCTCCTACGAGCAGTACTTC.

The V call is TRBV10-3, the J call TRBJ2-2; tentatively, D is TRBD2 (5 bases). Between the trimmed V and J ends, which lost 10 bases and 3 bases, there was a span of 12 bases. This CDR3 has 13 amino acids. Germline CDR1 ENHRY, CDR2 SYGVKD. CDR3 DNA: TGTGCCACCGGCGGGCAGGACACCGGGGAGCTGTTTTTT. Residues: CATGGQDTGELFF.

The chain is built from TRBV12-5 and TRBJ2-1, with 11 bases identical to TRBD2. This CDR3 spans 19 amino acids. Germline V gene lookup returns CDR1 LGHNT and CDR2 FRNRAP. With 0 bases clipped from V and 9 bases from J, the junction kept 16 bases outside the gene matches. The CDR3 sequence: CASGLVPPLAGGGVSEQFF. The CDR3 DNA reads as TGTGCTAGTGGTTTGGTACCCCCCCTAGCGGGAGGAGGGGTAAGTGAGCAGTTCTTC.

The CDR3 DNA reads TGTGCCAGCAGCTTCGTGAGCTCCTACAATGAGCAGTTCTTC. Translated, it gives CASSFVSSYNEQFF. The chain has TRBV5-5 and TRBJ2-1; D remains unclear. This CDR3 spans 14 amino acids. Trimming removed 2 bases at V and 0 bases at J, with 6 bases between. Germline assignment: CDR1 SGHKS and CDR2 YYEKEE (reference sequence).

This sequence joins TRBV5-1 and TRBJ2-7, with 8 nucleotides matching TRBD1. Germline V gene data show CDR1 as SGHRS and CDR2 as YFSETQ. CDR3 length: 14 amino acids. The V segment lost 4 bases and the J segment 2 bases; nucleotides outside the gene matches: 5. In nucleotides, the CDR3 is TGCGCCAGCAGCGTGGGGACAGGAGCCTACGAGCAGTACTTC. Its protein is CASSVGTGAYEQYF. Looking up the rest from reference TRBV5-1 and TRBJ2-7 gives the full variable domain: KAGVTQTPRYLIKTRGQQVTLSCSPISGHRSVSWYQQTPGQGLQFLFEYFSETQRNKGNFPGRFSGRQFSNSRSEMNVSTLELGDSALYLCASSVGTGAYEQYFGPGTRLTVT.